A single sample gave rise to the 28 T cell receptor beta chains below, sequenced in a study of vaccination and CD4 T cells after COVID-19. Stated treatment: roughly nine-day PBMC culture with coronavirus spike peptide pools or control peptides (ViraFEST assay). Sequencing of the DNA from cultured CD4+ T cells was carried out with the Oncomine TCR Beta short-read assay. TCRdb recomputed calls from the PCR reads with MiXCR, one row per CDR3 protein. This repertoire shows some 16,000 distinct CDR3 sequences, roughly 65% found once; its top ten account for 15% to 20%. For these receptors, no antigen is known. Sequences were obtained from CD4+ T cells from blood, cultured in vitro. The receptors shown here come from a human donor who had recovered from COVID-19.

The chain employs TRBV11-2 and TRBJ1-2, with TRBD1 identical over 9 bases. Trimming at V came to 3 bases and at J to 4 bases, leaving 12 bases not matched to a gene. Looked up from germline, CDR1 is SGHAT and CDR2 is FQNNGV. This CDR3 has 17 amino acids. CDR3 region: CASSLLPRDRDSYGYTF. CDR3 DNA: TGTGCCAGCAGCTTGCTACCCCGGGACAGGGATAGCTATGGCTACACCTTC.

The V and J genes are TRBV11-3 and TRBJ1-3; D is unclear. V was cut by 2 bases and J by 0 bases, with 8 bases left in between. In germline, CDR1 is SGHNT, CDR2 YENEEA. This CDR3 has 15 amino acids. CDR3 sequence: CASSLQPISGNTIYF. In DNA form, the CDR3 reads TGTGCCAGCAGCTTACAGCCTATCTCTGGAAACACCATATATTTT.

For the CDR3, the DNA is TGCAGTGCTAACCAGGGGAACTATGGCTACACCTTC. This gives the protein CSANQGNYGYTF. The chain carries TRBV20-1 and TRBJ1-2; tentative D call: TRBD1 (6 bases). V lost 4 bases, J lost 2 bases, and 8 bases lay in between. Germline CDR1 DFQATT, CDR2 SNEGSKA (reference sequence). The CDR3 is made up of 12 amino acids.

There are a few counts of this clonotype. The V call is TRBV7-8, the J call TRBJ1-1; no clear D. Germline loops: CDR1 SGHVS, CDR2 FQNEAQ. This CDR3 region has 14 residues. V was clipped by 1 base and J by 1 base, with 7 bases between them. The CDR3 DNA is TGTGCCAGCAGCTTAGTAGCGGGGAACACTGAAGCTTTCTTT. Encoded protein: CASSLVAGNTEAFF.

V usage is TRBV19 and J usage is TRBJ1-6; tentative D call: TRBD1 (5 bases). With 7 bases removed from V and 8 bases from J, the gap between germline ends came to 15 bases. The CDR3 spans 14 residues. The V gene's germline CDR1 is LNHDA and CDR2 SQIVND (reference sequence). The CDR3 loop is CASKVGQGDSPLHF. CDR3 coding DNA: TGTGCCAGTAAGGTCGGTCAGGGTGATTCACCCCTCCACTTT.

J is TRBJ2-3 and V is TRBV6-1; D remains unclear. Trimming pared 5 bases from V and 2 bases from J, leaving 11 bases between. CDR1 MNHNS and CDR2 SASEGT come from the germline V gene. The length of the CDR3 is 14 residues. The CDR3 DNA sequence: TGTGCCAGCAGTCCCGGGCTCTCCACAGATACGCAGTATTTT. Translating gives CASSPGLSTDTQYF.

This clonotype came up a few times. The gene calls are TRBV6-1 and TRBJ2-2; possibly TRBD2 for D (6 bases). Germline CDR1 MNHNS, CDR2 SASEGT. V lost 6 bases and J 1 base, leaving 9 bases between the germline ends. The CDR3 length is 14 residues. This CDR3 reads CASRPGGNTGELFF. The CDR3 DNA sequence: TGTGCCAGCAGACCCGGGGGGAACACCGGGGAGCTGTTTTTT.

The J gene is TRBJ2-5, the V gene TRBV5-6; 7 nucleotides agree with TRBD1. The CDR3 extends over 15 amino acids. With V trimmed by 5 bases and J by 4 bases, 11 bases remained unmatched. Germline-derived CDR1 and CDR2 are SGHDT and YYEEEE. CDR3 loop: CASSPQGMGLETQYF. In DNA form, the CDR3 reads TGTGCCAGCAGTCCACAGGGGATGGGTTTAGAGACCCAGTACTTC.

This chain uses TRBV11-2 with TRBJ1-1; D gene ambiguous. Trimming left V 3 bases short and J 6 bases short, with 17 bases between. Germline lookup yields CDR1 SGHAT and CDR2 FQNNGV. The length of the CDR3 is 15 residues. The CDR3 DNA reads as TGTGCCAGCAGCTTTTCCGATGGTCCGGCGGCTGAAGCTTTCTTT. Translating gives CASSFSDGPAAEAFF.

The V call is TRBV11-3, the J call TRBJ1-1; D gene unclear. Trimming left V 5 bases short and J 1 base short, with 2 bases between. The CDR3 is 11 residues long. Germline CDR1 reads SGHNT; CDR2 reads YENEEA. The CDR3 region has the DNA TGTGCCAGCAGCAGGAACACTGAAGCTTTCTTT. Its protein is CASSRNTEAFF. The whole variable domain, remainder taken from reference TRBV11-3 and TRBJ1-1, is EAGVVQSPRYKIIEKKQPVAFWCNPISGHNTLYWYLQNLGQGPELLIRYENEEAVDDSQLPKDRFSAERLKGVDSTLKIQPAELGDSAVYLCASSRNTEAFFGQGTRLTVV.

This chain's CDR3 is CSARDRVRNTGELFF. CDR3 DNA sequence: TGCAGTGCTAGAGATCGGGTTCGTAACACCGGGGAGCTGTTTTTT. J is TRBJ2-2 and V is TRBV20-1; no definite D call. This CDR3 spans 15 amino acids. Germline CDR1 is DFQATT and CDR2 is SNEGSKA (reference sequence). Trimming took off 0 bases at V and 2 bases at J, with 10 bases between the two ends.

This sequence joins TRBV12-3 or TRBV12-4 and TRBJ2-7; 8 nucleotides match TRBD2. V gave up 1 base and J gave up 6 bases; unmatched junction bases: 8. This CDR3 is 15 amino acids long. In DNA form, the CDR3 reads TGTGCCAGCAGTTTAGTGGTGAGCGGGGGTGGCGAGCAGTACTTC. This sequence encodes CASSLVVSGGGEQYF.

This clonotype was counted between two and nine times. CDR3 in amino acids: CASSDPSGSHEQYF. The CDR3 DNA follows: TGTGCCAGCAGTGACCCTAGCGGGAGCCACGAGCAGTACTTC. V is TRBV6-1 and J is TRBJ2-7; 10 bases line up with TRBD2. The CDR3 consists of 14 residues. The junction had 4 bases not matched to a gene; V was cut back by 3 bases and J by 5 bases. The V gene's germline CDR1 is MNHNS and CDR2 SASEGT.

V gene TRBV12-3 or TRBV12-4 combines with J gene TRBJ1-1; a weak D match, TRBD1 (5 bases). The CDR3 covers 15 residues. The V end lost 5 bases, the J end lost 0 bases, and 13 bases lay between the germline ends. The CDR3 coding sequence is TGTGCCAGCAGTCTCCGGTGGGGGATGAACACTGAAGCTTTCTTT. Encoded protein: CASSLRWGMNTEAFF.

CDR3 nucleotide sequence: TGCAGTGCTAGAGACCGACGGAACCAAGAGACCCAGTACTTC. Translating gives CSARDRRNQETQYF. This chain links TRBV20-1 with TRBJ2-5; D not certain. CDR1 DFQATT and CDR2 SNEGSKA come from the germline V gene (reference sequence). The CDR3 totals 14 residues. Trimming stripped 0 bases from V and 0 bases from J, with 8 bases between.

The chain uses TRBV29-1 and TRBJ1-1; D call uncertain. Trimming stripped 6 bases from V and 7 bases from J, with 15 bases between. CDR3 length: 12 amino acids. The germline V gene has CDR1 SQVTM and CDR2 ANQGSEA. The CDR3 region is CSVSSYRIEAFF. In DNA, the CDR3 is TGCAGCGTGAGTTCATATAGGATTGAAGCTTTCTTT.

The chain is built from TRBV19 and TRBJ1-1; possibly TRBD1 for D (6 bases). This CDR3 region has 14 residues. Germline V gene lookup returns CDR1 LNHDA and CDR2 SQIVND (reference sequence). V was clipped by 11 bases and J by 5 bases, with 21 bases between them. In nucleotides, the CDR3 is TGTGCCCTTTCCTTAGGGGGGGCCTGGACTGAAGCTTTCTTT. Protein sequence: CALSLGGAWTEAFF.

V usage is TRBV20-1 and J usage is TRBJ2-5, with 7 positions matching TRBD2. With 8 bases clipped from V and 0 bases from J, the junction kept 6 bases outside the gene matches. Germline loops: CDR1 DFQATT, CDR2 SNEGSKA (reference sequence). The CDR3 contains 13 residues. This CDR3 is CSTEAGHQETQYF. In nucleotides, the CDR3 is TGCAGTACAGAAGCGGGACACCAAGAGACCCAGTACTTC.

The chain uses TRBV27 and TRBJ1-2; no definite D call. The germline V gene encodes CDR1 MNHEY and CDR2 SMNVEV (reference sequence). The CDR3 loop spans 13 amino acids. Trimming left V 4 bases short and J 2 bases short, with 8 bases between. The CDR3 loop is CASSSPPNYGYTF. CDR3 nucleotide sequence: TGTGCCAGCAGTTCGCCACCGAACTATGGCTACACCTTC.

The rearrangement joins TRBV15 to TRBJ1-3; possible D gene TRBD1, 6 bases. In germline, CDR1 is LNHNV, CDR2 YYDKDF (reference sequence). V was pared by 0 bases and J by 0 bases, with 9 bases between. This CDR3 comprises 16 residues. The DNA of the CDR3 is TGTGCCACCAGCAGAGACGGGGGCTTCTCTGGAAACACCATATATTTT. Protein sequence: CATSRDGGFSGNTIYF.

This chain links TRBV7-3 with TRBJ1-6; no clear D. Germline values: CDR1 SGHTA, CDR2 FQGTGA. Trimming removed 0 bases at V and 8 bases at J, with 8 bases between. CDR3 length equals 14 residues. The chain's CDR3 is CASSLTGRDSPLHF. CDR3 bases: TGTGCCAGCAGCTTAACAGGGCGGGATTCACCCCTCCACTTT. Using reference TRBV7-3 and TRBJ1-6 for the parts outside the CDR3, the full variable domain is GAGVSQTPSNKVTEKGKYVELRCDPISGHTALYWYRQSLGQGPEFLIYFQGTGAADDSGLPNDRFFAVRPEGSVSTLKIQRTERGDSAVYLCASSLTGRDSPLHFGNGTRLTVT.

The chain is built from TRBV6-2 or TRBV6-3 and TRBJ1-5, with D perhaps matching TRBD1 (5 bases). Germline V gives CDR1 MNHEY, CDR2 SVGEGT. The CDR3 covers 14 residues. V was pared by 7 bases and J by 7 bases, with 17 bases between. CDR3 amino acids: CASTDGGTGQPQHF. The CDR3 coding sequence is TGTGCCAGCACCGATGGGGGGACGGGGCAGCCCCAGCATTTT.

The CDR3 DNA is TGTGCCAGCAGTGTTGCCCGTAACGGGGAGCTGTTTTTT. It codes for CASSVARNGELFF. The chain employs TRBV2 and TRBJ2-2; D is ambiguous. V was clipped by 4 bases and J by 7 bases, with 10 bases between them. The CDR3 is 13 amino acids. The germline V gene has CDR1 SNHLY and CDR2 FYNNEI.

In nucleotides, the CDR3 is TGTGCCACCAGTGTTCCTATCCGGGTCCCTGGCACCGGGGAGCTGTTTTTT. It specifies CATSVPIRVPGTGELFF. The chain joins TRBV24-1 to TRBJ2-2; D not certain. Germline CDR1 KGHDR, CDR2 SFDVKD. The CDR3 runs 17 residues. V lost 5 bases to trimming and J lost 4 bases, with 19 bases between them.

A single count supports this clonotype. The rearrangement links TRBV27 to TRBJ1-1; D not resolved. The V end lost 2 bases, the J end lost 5 bases, and 15 bases lay between the germline ends. CDR3 length: 15 residues. The V gene's germline CDR1 is MNHEY and CDR2 SMNVEV (reference sequence). The CDR3 loop reads CASSLPDAPGTEAFF. CDR3 nucleotide sequence: TGTGCCAGCAGTTTACCGGACGCCCCTGGGACTGAAGCTTTCTTT.

The chain has TRBV10-3 and TRBJ2-1; unclear D gene. In germline, CDR1 is ENHRY, CDR2 SYGVKD. V was trimmed by 0 bases and J by 4 bases, leaving 7 bases between them. The CDR3 spans 14 residues. The DNA for the CDR3 is TGTGCCATCAGTGAGTCTACCGGGTACAATGAGCAGTTCTTC. Amino acid sequence: CAISESTGYNEQFF.

J is TRBJ2-5 and V is TRBV20-1; D remains unclear. Trimming took 4 bases from V and 2 from J, leaving 5 bases between them. Germline loops: CDR1 DFQATT, CDR2 SNEGSKA (reference sequence). The CDR3 spans 11 residues. The CDR3 bases are TGCAGTGCTAAACGGCAAGAGACCCAGTACTTC. It is translated as CSAKRQETQYF.

This clonotype showed up just a few times. The rearrangement joins TRBV6-5 to TRBJ1-5; the D is unclear. Per germline, CDR1 MNHEY and CDR2 SVGAGI. This CDR3 has 13 residues. Trimming left V 1 base short and J 4 bases short, with 5 bases between. CDR3 region: CASSYYQNQPQHF. The DNA for the CDR3 is TGTGCCAGCAGTTACTACCAGAATCAGCCCCAGCATTTT.